These 21 T cell receptor beta chains originate from one sample sequenced in a study of blood T cell repertoires in COVID-19. The assay was immunoSEQ multiplex PCR, and TCRdb's table has in-frame clones only and misses some. This table holds about 220,000 clones, 70% to 90% found once. Sample: peripheral blood. These receptors originate from a woman aged 25 to 39 who had recovered from COVID-19.

The chain combines TRBV7-3 with TRBJ2-2; the D is unclear. V was shortened by 1 base and J by 6 bases, with 6 bases between the two germline ends. This CDR3 has 13 amino acids. Looked up from germline, CDR1 is SGHTA and CDR2 is FQGTGA. The CDR3 DNA reads TGTGCCAGCAGCTTAAGTCGGTCCGGGGAGCTGTTTTTT. It codes for CASSLSRSGELFF.

The chain combines TRBV4-2 with TRBJ2-1; maybe TRBD1 (5 bases). The germline V gene has CDR1 LGHNA and CDR2 YNFKEQ. V was trimmed by 1 base and J by 10 bases, leaving 11 bases between them. The CDR3 length is 13 residues. The CDR3 protein is CASSQAASGEQFF. CDR3 bases: TGTGCCAGCAGCCAAGCTGCCTCAGGGGAGCAGTTCTTC.

This sequence joins TRBV6-2 or TRBV6-3 and TRBJ2-7; no clear D. The CDR3 length is 13 residues. The V end was cut by 7 bases, the J end by 3 bases, with 13 bases between. Germline CDR1 is MNHEY and CDR2 is SVGEGT. As DNA, the CDR3 is TGTGCCAGCACCCCCACTCTAGACTACGAGCAGTACTTC. It yields the protein CASTPTLDYEQYF.

The CDR3 spells CASSTRGGSGANVLTF. In nucleotides, the CDR3 is TGTGCCAGTAGTACCCGGGGAGGGTCAGGGGCCAACGTCCTGACTTTC. This chain joins TRBV19 and TRBJ2-6; 7 bases are shared with TRBD2. V shed 4 bases, J shed 4 bases, and the junction held 7 bases outside the gene matches. Germline CDR1 reads LNHDA; CDR2 reads SQIVND (reference sequence). The CDR3 has 16 amino acids.

V and J are TRBV19 and TRBJ2-1; perhaps TRBD1 as D (6 bases). CDR3 size: 16 residues. With 4 bases removed from V and 4 bases from J, the gap between germline ends came to 17 bases. CDR1 is LNHDA and CDR2 is SQIVND in the germline V gene (reference sequence). The CDR3 sequence is CASSTHRETSYNEQFF. The CDR3 DNA is TGTGCCAGTAGTACCCACAGGGAAACATCATACAATGAGCAGTTCTTC.

The chain joins TRBV5-5 to TRBJ2-1; TRBD1 is a possible D gene (5 bases). Germline CDR1 reads SGHKS; CDR2 reads YYEKEE (reference sequence). The germline V and J ends were trimmed by 5 bases and 0 bases, with 12 bases remaining between them. The CDR3 consists of 15 residues. CDR3: CASSLQGSSYNEQFF. DNA of the CDR3: TGTGCCAGCAGTCTTCAGGGAAGCTCCTACAATGAGCAGTTCTTC.

V is TRBV7-6 and J is TRBJ2-2; the match to TRBD1 covers 11 bases. Germline V gene data show CDR1 as SGHVS and CDR2 as FNYEAQ. The trim removed 4 bases at V and 3 bases at J, leaving 4 bases unmatched. CDR3 size: 16 residues. For the CDR3, the DNA is TGTGCCAGCAGCTACGGACAGGGGGCTTACACCGGGGAGCTGTTTTTT. Translation gives CASSYGQGAYTGELFF.

V is TRBV5-1 and J is TRBJ2-1, with 8 nucleotides matching TRBD2. CDR1 and CDR2 (germline): SGHRS, YFSETQ. The V segment lost 2 bases and the J segment 3 bases; nucleotides outside the gene matches: 4. This CDR3 comprises 15 residues. The CDR3 DNA reads TGCGCCAGCAGCTTAGGGACTAGTCTCTACAATGAGCAGTTCTTC. This encodes CASSLGTSLYNEQFF. The full variable domain, with the rest looked up from reference TRBV5-1 and TRBJ2-1, is KAGVTQTPRYLIKTRGQQVTLSCSPISGHRSVSWYQQTPGQGLQFLFEYFSETQRNKGNFPGRFSGRQFSNSRSEMNVSTLELGDSALYLCASSLGTSLYNEQFFGPGTRLTVL.

Note on this clone: This same CDR3 is encoded by further DNA sequences in the sample. The V gene is TRBV27, the J gene TRBJ2-7; 9 nucleotides agree with TRBD1. V lost 3 bases, J lost 2 bases, and 2 bases stayed unmatched. Germline CDR1 and CDR2: MNHEY and SMNVEV (reference sequence). The CDR3 is 14 amino acids. CDR3 sequence (DNA): TGTGCCAGCAGTTTGACAGGGGGGCCCTACGAGCAGTACTTC. Translated, it gives CASSLTGGPYEQYF.

The chain carries TRBV4-1 and TRBJ2-5; D not certain. Germline V gives CDR1 MGHRA, CDR2 YSYEKL. The ends were cut back, 0 bases at V and 7 bases at J, with 15 bases in the middle. CDR3 length: 15 amino acids. In nucleotides, the CDR3 is TGCGCCAGCAGCCAAGATCTGGTCCCAAGAGTGACCCAGTACTTC. Protein product: CASSQDLVPRVTQYF.

The rearrangement links TRBV7-9 to TRBJ2-3; 7 bases align to TRBD2. CDR1 SEHNR and CDR2 FQNEAQ come from the germline V gene (reference sequence). CDR3 length: 14 amino acids. V lost 1 base and J lost 3; bases outside the gene matches: 1. The CDR3 sequence is CASSLGSGTDTQYF. The DNA for the CDR3 is TGTGCCAGCAGCTTAGGTAGCGGGACAGATACGCAGTATTTT. Full variable domain (remainder filled in from reference TRBV7-9 and TRBJ2-3): DTGVSQNPRHKITKRGQNVTFRCDPISEHNRLYWYRQTLGQGPEFLTYFQNEAQLEKSRLLSDRFSAERPKGSFSTLEIQRTEQGDSAMYLCASSLGSGTDTQYFGPGTRLTVL.

The rearrangement links TRBV4-2 to TRBJ2-5; the match to TRBD2 covers 10 bases. The germline V gene has CDR1 LGHNA and CDR2 YNFKEQ. This CDR3 has 18 amino acids. The trim removed 3 bases at V and 4 bases at J, leaving 14 bases unmatched. The CDR3 region has the DNA TGTGCCAGCAGCCACGGGGAGCGGGGGGGCGTCTACCCAGAGACCCAGTACTTC. Translating it yields CASSHGERGGVYPETQYF.

This chain uses TRBV7-9 with TRBJ2-2; D call uncertain. Germline loops: CDR1 SEHNR, CDR2 FQNEAQ (reference sequence). This CDR3 has 14 residues. V dropped 4 bases and J dropped 5 bases, with 11 bases sitting between them. CDR3 sequence: CASSSRVRTGELFF. CDR3 bases: TGTGCCAGCAGCTCCCGGGTGAGAACCGGGGAGCTGTTTTTT.

This chain uses TRBV6-1 with TRBJ1-5, with a weak D call TRBD1 (6 bases). The V and J ends lost 1 base and 2 bases respectively, with 9 bases between them. In germline, CDR1 is MNHNS, CDR2 SASEGT. CDR3 length: 15 residues. CDR3 DNA: TGTGCCAGCAGTGAAGGATCAGGGGGCAATCAGCCCCAGCATTTT. Translating gives CASSEGSGGNQPQHF.

This clone was counted a single time. V is TRBV6-2 or TRBV6-3 and J is TRBJ1-5, with D perhaps TRBD1 (6 bases). Looked up from germline, CDR1 is MNHEY and CDR2 is SVGEGT. The CDR3 runs to 16 residues. The V gene lost 4 bases and the J gene lost 5 bases, with 18 bases spanning the gap. CDR3 in DNA: TGTGCCAGCAGTTCCCACAGGGATCCCCGTGATCAGCCCCAGCATTTT. It codes for CASSSHRDPRDQPQHF.

This chain links TRBV19 with TRBJ2-2; 9 nucleotides agree with TRBD2. In germline, CDR1 is LNHDA, CDR2 SQIVND (reference sequence). V was clipped by 3 bases and J by 2 bases; unmatched bases: 7. CDR3 length equals 17 residues. Here the CDR3 reads CASSIPGLALNTGELFF. The CDR3 nucleotides read TGTGCCAGTAGTATCCCGGGACTAGCCCTAAACACCGGGGAGCTGTTTTTT.

The chain carries TRBV19 and TRBJ1-1; 7 bases are shared with TRBD1. The CDR3 has 15 amino acids. Germline CDR1 reads LNHDA; CDR2 reads SQIVND (reference sequence). J lost 0 bases, V lost 3 bases, and 4 bases had no gene match. In nucleotides, the CDR3 is TGTGCCAGTAGTATCATGACAGGGTTGAACACTGAAGCTTTCTTT. Translated: CASSIMTGLNTEAFF.

The chain combines TRBV7-3 with TRBJ2-1; D gene ambiguous. Germline V gene lookup returns CDR1 SGHTA and CDR2 FQGTGA. Trimming took 4 bases from V and 6 from J, leaving 10 bases between them. The CDR3 runs 13 residues. CDR3 bases: TGTGCCAGCAGCTATTACTACGGCAATGAGCAGTTCTTC. It is translated as CASSYYYGNEQFF.

V is TRBV7-8 and J is TRBJ1-2; weak D call: TRBD1 (6 bases). Germline CDR1 reads SGHVS; CDR2 reads FQNEAQ. The germline V and J ends were trimmed by 0 bases and 4 bases, with 12 bases remaining between them. The CDR3 covers 15 residues. The chain's CDR3 is CASSLAGQGIYGYTF. CDR3 sequence (DNA): TGTGCCAGCAGCTTAGCTGGGCAGGGGATCTATGGCTACACCTTC.

The V call is TRBV27, the J call TRBJ2-1; 12 bases agree with TRBD2. The CDR3 is 15 residues long. V lost 6 bases and J lost 7; bases outside the gene matches: 7. Germline V gene sequence: CDR1 MNHEY, CDR2 SMNVEV (reference sequence). CDR3 bases: TGTGCCAGCAGCCGAGGACTAGCGGGGACTAATGAGCAGTTCTTC. Amino acids: CASSRGLAGTNEQFF.

The rearrangement uses TRBV9 and TRBJ2-3, with 9 positions matching TRBD2. CDR1 SGDLS and CDR2 YYNGEE come from the germline V gene. This CDR3 has 15 residues. V dropped 3 bases and J dropped 1; count of bases not matched to a gene: 3. The CDR3: CASSDQRGGTDTQYF. CDR3 in DNA: TGTGCCAGCAGCGATCAGCGGGGGGGCACAGATACGCAGTATTTT.